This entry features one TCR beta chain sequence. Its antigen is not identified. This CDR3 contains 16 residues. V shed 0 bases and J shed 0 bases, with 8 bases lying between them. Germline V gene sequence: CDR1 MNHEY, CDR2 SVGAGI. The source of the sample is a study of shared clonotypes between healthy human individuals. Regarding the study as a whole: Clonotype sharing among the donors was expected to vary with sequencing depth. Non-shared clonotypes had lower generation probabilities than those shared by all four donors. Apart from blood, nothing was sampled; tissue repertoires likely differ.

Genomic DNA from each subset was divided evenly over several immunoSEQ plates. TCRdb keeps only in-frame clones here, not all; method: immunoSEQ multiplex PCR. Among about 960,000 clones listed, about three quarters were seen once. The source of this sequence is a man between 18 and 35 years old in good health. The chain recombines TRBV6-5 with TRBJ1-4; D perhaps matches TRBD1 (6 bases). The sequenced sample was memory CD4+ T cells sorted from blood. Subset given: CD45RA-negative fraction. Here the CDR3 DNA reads TGTGCCAGCAGTTACTCCGACAGGTCAACTAATGAAAAACTGTTTTTT. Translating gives CASSYSDRSTNEKLFF.